This T cell receptor (beta chain) is drawn from a study of Ad26.COV2.S vaccination and SARS-CoV-2 variants. Study results and limitations: Assessments of TCR breadth and depth may have underestimated the total T cell responses.

Comment on this clone: Its antigen is still unknown.

V lost 5 bases to trimming and J lost 5 bases, with 12 bases between them. The CDR3 has 14 residues. Germline CDR1 MNHEY, CDR2 SVGEGT. Profiling relied on immunoSEQ multiplex PCR, and the TCRdb table lists in-frame clones only, not all of them. The table lists around 300,000 clones, approximately 86% of them singletons. The treatment here: around 19 received Ad26.COV2.S at low or high dose, single or two shots; 5 received placebo; per-sample allocation not given. Collection of samples fell on day 63 after the first vaccine or placebo injection. This clonotype was obtained from a person aged 18-60 years who received the Ad26.COV2.S COVID-19 vaccine or a placebo. The material sequenced was peripheral blood, taken in a trial of Ad26.COV2.S vaccine versus placebo. The gene calls are TRBV6-2 or TRBV6-3 and TRBJ1-4, with D possibly matching TRBD1 (6 bases). In DNA form, the CDR3 reads TGTGCCAGCAGTCAGGGGCGGTTAAATGAAAAACTGTTTTTT. The encoded protein is CASSQGRLNEKLFF.